The 25 T cell receptor beta chains given below trace back to one sample, sequenced in a study of T-cell reconstitution after alpha-beta-depleted transplantation in children. The authors prepared the TCRbeta library with unique molecular identifiers. MiXCR, applied by TCRdb to the PCR reads, yields one record per CDR3 protein. Of hundreds of thousands of distinct CDR3 sequences listed, roughly 16% were seen once; the top ten hold 25% to 35%. The material was PBMCs, mostly from graft donor cells, obtained 360 days after TCRalphabeta/CD19-depleted stem cell transplant. All receptors come from a boy less than two years old who had a stem cell transplant for Wiskott-Aldrich syndrome, so the T cells may come from the graft donor.

The chain joins TRBV10-3 to TRBJ2-2; tentatively, D is TRBD1 (6 bases). The CDR3 sequence is 16 residues long. Germline CDR1 reads ENHRY; CDR2 reads SYGVKD. V lost 7 bases to trimming and J lost 1 base, with 16 bases between them. CDR3 region: CAITDRRFMNTGELFF. The DNA of the CDR3 is TGTGCCATCACGGACAGAAGATTTATGAACACCGGGGAGCTGTTTTTT.

A few counts support this clonotype. J is TRBJ2-3 and V is TRBV4-3; D is perhaps TRBD2 (6 bases). Per the germline V gene, CDR1 is LGHNA and CDR2 is YSLEER. The V and J ends lost 6 bases and 4 bases respectively, with 14 bases between them. The CDR3 length is 14 residues. CDR3 region: CASRERVGPDTQYF. The CDR3 DNA reads as TGCGCCAGCAGAGAGCGGGTGGGGCCAGATACGCAGTATTTT.

The V gene is TRBV5-1, the J gene TRBJ2-5; 7 bases map to TRBD1. Germline CDR1 and CDR2: SGHRS and YFSETQ. After removal of 0 bases from V and 4 bases from J, the junction contained 9 bases not matched to a gene. CDR3 size: 16 residues. CDR3 region: CASSLADRTATETQYF. The CDR3 nucleotides read TGCGCCAGCAGCTTGGCGGACAGGACAGCAACAGAGACCCAGTACTTC. The full variable domain, in which reference TRBV5-1 and TRBJ2-5 provide the parts outside the CDR3, is KAGVTQTPRYLIKTRGQQVTLSCSPISGHRSVSWYQQTPGQGLQFLFEYFSETQRNKGNFPGRFSGRQFSNSRSEMNVSTLELGDSALYLCASSLADRTATETQYFGPGTRLLVL.

The V call is TRBV29-1, the J call TRBJ1-5; 7 nucleotides line up with TRBD1. J gave up 3 bases and V 6 bases, and 5 bases lay outside the gene matches. Germline CDR1 reads SQVTM; CDR2 reads ANQGSEA. There are 13 residues in the CDR3. CDR3: CSVRDRDNQPQHF. CDR3 coding DNA: TGCAGCGTCCGAGACAGGGACAATCAGCCCCAGCATTTT.

This clonotype was observed a few times. The chain recombines TRBV6-1 with TRBJ2-7, with 10 bases fitting TRBD2. This CDR3 comprises 13 residues. The germline gives CDR1 MNHNS, CDR2 SASEGT. The ends lost 8 bases at V and 5 bases at J; junction bases unmatched: 6. The DNA of the CDR3 is TGTGCCAGCGAGGAAGCGGGGGGGCACGAGCAGTACTTC. Amino acid sequence: CASEEAGGHEQYF.

There are a few counts of this clonotype. V is TRBV5-6 and J is TRBJ2-3; TRBD2 is a possible D gene (6 bases). From germline, CDR1 is SGHDT and CDR2 YYEEEE. CDR3 length equals 14 residues. Trimming removed 4 bases from V and 2 bases from J, with 11 bases in between. CDR3 sequence: CASSRDLNTDTQYF. CDR3 DNA sequence: TGTGCCAGCAGCCGGGACTTGAACACAGATACGCAGTATTTT.

The V gene is TRBV18, the J gene TRBJ2-3; TRBD2 matches 14 bases. In germline, CDR1 is KGHSH, CDR2 LQKENI. V lost 3 bases to trimming and J lost 10 bases; unmatched junction nucleotides: 3. The CDR3 is made up of 14 amino acids. CDR3 in amino acids: CASSPGLAGVAQYF. CDR3 DNA: TGTGCCAGCTCACCGGGACTAGCGGGAGTGGCGCAGTATTTT.

In its sample, this clonotype was seen a few times. The J gene is TRBJ1-1, the V gene TRBV29-1, with D possibly being TRBD1 (5 bases). Germline V gene lookup returns CDR1 SQVTM and CDR2 ANQGSEA. The V and J ends lost 4 bases and 0 bases respectively, with 9 bases between them. The CDR3 contains 13 residues. The DNA for the CDR3 is TGCAGCGTTGGGGGCAGGGTGAACACTGAAGCTTTCTTT. This gives the protein CSVGGRVNTEAFF.

The chain joins TRBV7-9 to TRBJ2-1; D might be TRBD1 (5 bases). CDR1 is SEHNR and CDR2 is FQNEAQ in the germline V gene (reference sequence). V lost 1 base and J 4 bases, leaving 14 bases between the germline ends. The CDR3 is 16 residues long. CDR3 coding DNA: TGTGCCAGCAGCTTAGGAGTCAGGGTTCTTTACAATGAGCAGTTCTTC. It is translated as CASSLGVRVLYNEQFF. Full variable domain (missing parts from reference TRBV7-9 and TRBJ2-1): DTGVSQNPRHKITKRGQNVTFRCDPISEHNRLYWYRQTLGQGPEFLTYFQNEAQLEKSRLLSDRFSAERPKGSFSTLEIQRTEQGDSAMYLCASSLGVRVLYNEQFFGPGTRLTVL.

This clonotype was counted a few times. The V call is TRBV11-3, the J call TRBJ2-2; 11 bases map to TRBD1. The J segment lost 4 bases and the V segment lost 1 base, leaving 2 bases of the junction unmatched. The CDR3 runs 16 residues. Germline assignment: CDR1 SGHNT and CDR2 YENEEA. The CDR3 region has the DNA TGTGCCAGCAGCTTAGGTGGGACAGGGGGCACCGGGGAGCTGTTTTTT. Amino acid sequence: CASSLGGTGGTGELFF.

The chain employs TRBV5-1 and TRBJ2-5; 9 bases are a match to TRBD1. The length of the CDR3 is 14 residues. The germline CDR1 and CDR2 sequences are SGHRS and YFSETQ. V gave up 3 bases and J gave up 4 bases; unmatched junction bases: 4. CDR3 nucleotides: TGCGCCAGCAGCTCACAGGGGGCGGGAGAGACCCAGTACTTC. Encoded protein: CASSSQGAGETQYF.

This clonotype was observed a handful of times. V gene TRBV7-8 combines with J gene TRBJ2-1; either TRBD1 or TRBD2 may supply D (5 bases each). V was clipped by 2 bases and J by 8 bases, with 22 bases between them. From germline, CDR1 is SGHVS and CDR2 FQNEAQ. The CDR3 runs to 17 residues. DNA for the CDR3: TGTGCCAGCAGCTTAAGAGTTAGAGGGGTTGGTGTCGATGAGCAGTTCTTC. Encoded protein: CASSLRVRGVGVDEQFF.

The chain has TRBV10-3 and TRBJ2-2; a possible D gene is TRBD1 (5 bases). CDR1 and CDR2 from the germline V gene are ENHRY and SYGVKD. This CDR3 has 14 amino acids. V was pared by 6 bases and J by 0 bases, with 8 bases between. The CDR3 region is CAIRTQANTGELFF. In DNA form, the CDR3 reads TGTGCCATCAGGACACAGGCGAACACCGGGGAGCTGTTTTTT.

This clonotype was seen only a few times. The V gene is TRBV7-2, the J gene TRBJ1-5; D unresolved. Germline V lookup: CDR1 SGHTA, CDR2 FQGNSA. The CDR3 runs to 14 residues. V was shortened by 2 bases and J by 4 bases, with 9 bases between the two germline ends. The CDR3 coding sequence is TGTGCCAGCAGCTTAAAAGGGAAGAATCAGCCCCAGCATTTT. Protein sequence: CASSLKGKNQPQHF.

This clonotype was observed a handful of times. The J gene is TRBJ2-1, the V gene TRBV30; no definite D call. CDR3 size: 11 residues. The V gene's germline CDR1 is GTSNPN and CDR2 SVGIG (reference sequence). V lost 4 bases to trimming and J lost 2 bases, with 3 bases between them. As DNA, the CDR3 is TGTGCCTGGATAACCTACAATGAGCAGTTCTTC. Amino acids: CAWITYNEQFF.

J is TRBJ2-7 and V is TRBV7-8; 11 bases align to TRBD2. The CDR3 is made up of 18 amino acids. With V trimmed by 0 bases and J by 3 bases, 10 bases remained unmatched. CDR1 and CDR2 (germline): SGHVS, FQNEAQ. The CDR3 DNA is TGTGCCAGCAGCTTAGCAATAGCGGGAGGGCCACCCTACTACGAGCAGTACTTC. It specifies CASSLAIAGGPPYYEQYF.

This clonotype was counted a few times. V and J are TRBV5-1 and TRBJ2-7; 9 nucleotides line up with TRBD1. CDR3 length: 14 residues. Looked up from germline, CDR1 is SGHRS and CDR2 is YFSETQ. J lost 6 bases, V lost 2 bases, and 6 bases had no gene match. CDR3 amino acids: CASSFPGQGAEQYF. In DNA form, the CDR3 reads TGCGCCAGCAGCTTCCCGGGACAGGGTGCCGAGCAGTACTTC.

This clonotype was seen only a few times. Written as DNA, the CDR3 is TGTGCCACCACTTCAACGCCCGGGACAGCAGACGAGCAGTACTTC. This sequence encodes CATTSTPGTADEQYF. The J gene is TRBJ2-7, the V gene TRBV24-1; 7 bases fit TRBD1. Germline loops: CDR1 KGHDR, CDR2 SFDVKD. V shed 8 bases and J 5 bases; nucleotides not matched to a gene: 14. The CDR3 spans 15 residues.

Only a few counts were recorded for this clonotype. The chain links TRBV3-1 to TRBJ2-2, with D perhaps matching TRBD2 (6 bases). This CDR3 spans 13 amino acids. V was shortened by 1 base and J by 6 bases, with 6 bases between the two germline ends. Germline-derived CDR1 and CDR2 are LGHDT and YNNKEL (reference sequence). The CDR3 bases are TGTGCCAGCAGCCAAGGGGAGGCCGGGGAGCTGTTTTTT. Its translation is CASSQGEAGELFF.

This clonotype occurred a few times. The chain has TRBV13 and TRBJ1-2, with a weak D call TRBD1 (5 bases). Germline V lookup: CDR1 PRHDT, CDR2 FYEKMQ (reference sequence). Deletions cut 3 bases from V and 7 bases from J, with 15 bases between. This CDR3 has 14 residues. This CDR3 reads CASSLRGGLGGYTF. CDR3 bases: TGTGCCAGCAGCTTGAGGGGAGGTCTTGGTGGCTACACCTTC.

The rearrangement joins TRBV30 to TRBJ2-7; a possible D gene is TRBD1 (6 bases). Germline CDR1 and CDR2: GTSNPN and SVGIG (reference sequence). The CDR3 spans 15 residues. V gave up 0 bases and J gave up 2 bases, with 14 bases separating them. CDR3 nucleotides: TGTGCCTGGAGTGTACGAAGGACAGCTCCCTACGAGCAGTACTTC. Translated: CAWSVRRTAPYEQYF.

The chain has TRBV7-9 and TRBJ2-5, with 12 bases lining up with TRBD1. Per germline, CDR1 SEHNR and CDR2 FQNEAQ (reference sequence). The CDR3 length is 15 residues. The V gene end was trimmed by 5 bases and the J gene end by 2 bases; junction bases not matched to a gene: 3. The CDR3 here is CASSRDRGQQETQYF. CDR3 DNA sequence: TGTGCCAGCAGCCGGGACAGGGGGCAGCAAGAGACCCAGTACTTC. The full variable domain, its missing parts supplied by reference TRBV7-9 and TRBJ2-5, is DTGVSQNPRHKITKRGQNVTFRCDPISEHNRLYWYRQTLGQGPEFLTYFQNEAQLEKSRLLSDRFSAERPKGSFSTLEIQRTEQGDSAMYLCASSRDRGQQETQYFGPGTRLLVL.

This clonotype was detected many times. This chain's CDR3 is CASSKFDFNTGELFF. The DNA for the CDR3 is TGTGCCAGCAGTAAATTCGACTTCAACACCGGGGAGCTGTTTTTT. V usage is TRBV12-3 or TRBV12-4 and J usage is TRBJ2-2; D is ambiguous. Between the trimmed V and J ends, which lost 5 bases and 2 bases, there was a span of 12 bases. The CDR3 spans 15 residues.

The chain links TRBV28 to TRBJ2-3, with 7 positions matching TRBD1. The CDR3 contains 15 residues. Germline CDR1 reads MDHEN; CDR2 reads SYDVKM. J gave up 1 base and V 6 bases, and 7 bases lay outside the gene matches. CDR3 nucleotide sequence: TGTGCCAGCAGACCCACAGGGGTAGGCACAGATACGCAGTATTTT. This gives the protein CASRPTGVGTDTQYF.

J is TRBJ2-7 and V is TRBV7-2, with TRBD2 matching 12 bases. The CDR3 totals 16 residues. Trimming took 4 bases from V and 5 from J; bases not matched to a gene: 9. Germline V gives CDR1 SGHTA, CDR2 FQGNSA. The CDR3 DNA sequence: TGTGCCAGCAGCTCCGGACTAGCGGGACCCGCTGACGAGCAGTACTTC. This gives the protein CASSSGLAGPADEQYF.